This T cell receptor beta chain was recovered during a study of blood T cell repertoires in COVID-19. Study-level information: The samples span acute and convalescent COVID-19 from the United States, Italy and Spain.

Germline CDR1 SGHTA, CDR2 FQGTGA. The CDR3 extends over 15 amino acids. The V segment lost 2 bases and the J segment 5 bases; nucleotides outside the gene matches: 5. In the study's own analysis: Reference gene primer amplification gave estimated nucleated cell counts. Sequencing used immunoSEQ multiplex PCR; TCRdb keeps in-frame clones, though not all of them. V, J and clone size were drawn from that table, and D and trimming were deduced from the DNA. The table shows 63,000 or so clones, with 82% occurring only once. The sequencing input was peripheral blood. The receptor was derived from a human donor in a cohort sampled during active COVID-19. J is TRBJ2-1 and V is TRBV7-3, with 8 bases aligning to TRBD1. DNA for the CDR3: TGTGCCAGCAGCTTACAGGGGGCCAAGAACAATGAGCAGTTCTTC. Translating it yields CASSLQGAKNNEQFF. The full variable domain, with the rest looked up from reference TRBV7-3 and TRBJ2-1, is GAGVSQTPSNKVTEKGKYVELRCDPISGHTALYWYRQSLGQGPEFLIYFQGTGAADDSGLPNDRFFAVRPEGSVSTLKIQRTERGDSAVYLCASSLQGAKNNEQFFGPGTRLTVL.